These 21 T cell receptor beta chains share one sample of origin, sequenced in a study of T cell responses to AZD1222 COVID-19 vaccine. Sequencing was performed with immunoSEQ multiplex PCR; in TCRdb, only in-frame clones are kept and a portion is missing. This table has 100,000 to 150,000 clones, approximately 85% appearing once. Material: peripheral blood, obtained on day 0 of AZD1222 vaccination. The receptors originated from an adult in good health.

This clone was counted once. This chain uses TRBV3-1 (or the pseudogene TRBV3-2) with TRBJ1-2, with D hard to call. CDR3 length equals 13 residues. V gave up 5 bases and J gave up 0 bases, with 7 bases separating them. The germline V gene has CDR1 LGHDT and CDR2 YNNKEL (reference sequence). The CDR3: CASSSGTNYGYTF. The CDR3 DNA reads TGTGCCAGCAGCTCCGGCACTAACTATGGCTACACCTTC.

This chain connects TRBV27 to TRBJ1-5; D is possibly TRBD1 (6 bases). Germline V gene data show CDR1 as MNHEY and CDR2 as SMNVEV (reference sequence). V lost 2 bases and J 2 bases, leaving 7 bases between the germline ends. The CDR3 runs 14 residues. CDR3 residues: CASSLDRRNQPQHF. The CDR3 region has the DNA TGTGCCAGCAGTTTAGACAGGCGCAATCAGCCCCAGCATTTT.

This chain connects TRBV4-1 to TRBJ2-2, with 9 bases identical to TRBD1. CDR3 length: 14 residues. The germline CDR1 and CDR2 sequences are MGHRA and YSYEKL. Trimming removed 8 bases from V and 5 bases from J; junction bases left unmatched: 6. CDR3 protein: CASWDRVGTGELFF. The CDR3, as DNA: TGCGCCAGCTGGGACAGGGTAGGAACCGGGGAGCTGTTTTTT.

The rearrangement uses TRBV19 and TRBJ2-7, with 7 bases fitting TRBD2. This CDR3 contains 13 residues. Germline V CDR1 and CDR2: LNHDA, SQIVND (reference sequence). V lost 1 base, J lost 6 bases, and 3 bases stayed unmatched. CDR3 nucleotide sequence: TGTGCCAGTAGTATAGGGGAGGGGCGCGAGCAGTACTTC. It specifies CASSIGEGREQYF.

In its sample, this clone was seen a few times. The genes are TRBV27 and TRBJ1-6; D is ambiguous. The V end lost 4 bases, the J end lost 0 bases, and 13 bases lay between the germline ends. CDR1 and CDR2 (germline): MNHEY, SMNVEV (reference sequence). The CDR3 length is 17 residues. Here the CDR3 reads CASSYVSLSSYNSPLHF. The CDR3, as DNA: TGTGCCAGCAGTTACGTATCGTTGAGCTCCTATAATTCACCCCTCCACTTT.

This clone was counted once. This chain joins TRBV30 and TRBJ1-2; D remains ambiguous. Deletions cut 6 bases from V and 5 bases from J, with 7 bases between. This CDR3 is built from 10 residues. Germline CDR1 GTSNPN, CDR2 SVGIG (reference sequence). The CDR3 DNA follows: TGTGCCTGCGAGACATATGGCTACACCTTC. This gives the protein CACETYGYTF. Based on the CDR3 plus reference TRBV30 and TRBJ1-2, the full variable domain is SQTIHQWPATLVQPVGSPLSLECTVEGTSNPNLYWYRQAAGRGLQLLFYSVGIGQISSEVPQNLSASRPQDRQFILSSKKLLLSDSGFYLCACETYGYTFGSGTRLTVV.

CDR3 DNA sequence: TGTGCCAGGGGGCGAGGGATAGGGGAGACCCAGTACTTC. This encodes CARGRGIGETQYF. The V call is TRBV2, the J call TRBJ2-5; D tentatively fits TRBD1 or TRBD2 (5 bases each). The CDR3 covers 13 residues. CDR1 and CDR2 (germline): SNHLY, FYNNEI. V lost 9 bases to trimming and J lost 5 bases, with 16 bases between them.

The CDR3 protein is CASNSNEALGAGADTQYF. CDR3 nucleotide sequence: TGTGCCAGCAACTCCAATGAGGCCCTAGGAGCCGGCGCAGATACGCAGTATTTT. J is TRBJ2-3 and V is TRBV2; no firm D call. V dropped 7 bases and J dropped 4 bases, with 27 bases sitting between them. CDR3 length: 18 amino acids. Germline CDR1 is SNHLY and CDR2 is FYNNEI.

The rearrangement links TRBV30 to TRBJ2-3, with D maybe TRBD2 (6 bases). This CDR3 is 15 amino acids long. Trimming pared 4 bases from V and 0 bases from J, leaving 14 bases between. The germline V gene has CDR1 GTSNPN and CDR2 SVGIG (reference sequence). In nucleotides, the CDR3 is TGTGCCTGGACCCCCCTGGGGGGAAGCACAGATACGCAGTATTTT. Its translation is CAWTPLGGSTDTQYF.

V gene TRBV3-1 (or the pseudogene TRBV3-2) combines with J gene TRBJ1-4, with 7 bases matching TRBD1. This CDR3 is 15 amino acids long. V trimming: 1 base; J trimming: 8 bases; junction bases outside the gene matches: 7. The germline CDR1 and CDR2 sequences are LGHDT and YNNKEL (reference sequence). The CDR3 coding sequence is TGTGCCAGCAGCCAAGGGGAAGGGGGCCAGGAAAAACTGTTTTTT. Translation gives CASSQGEGGQEKLFF.

This chain connects TRBV9 to TRBJ2-2, with 7 bases identical to TRBD2. Germline V gene lookup returns CDR1 SGDLS and CDR2 YYNGEE. V shed 2 bases, J shed 1 base, and the junction held 2 bases outside the gene matches. CDR3 size: 15 residues. CDR3 region: CASSVRGENTGELFF. The CDR3 DNA follows: TGTGCCAGCAGCGTTCGGGGGGAGAACACCGGGGAGCTGTTTTTT.

J is TRBJ1-2 and V is TRBV11-2; the D gene is possibly TRBD1 (5 bases). The V and J ends lost 6 bases and 4 bases respectively, with 12 bases between them. Germline V CDR1 and CDR2: SGHAT, FQNNGV. The CDR3 runs 13 residues. DNA of the CDR3: TGTGCCAGCAGACGCCTGGGGGGCTATGGCTACACCTTC. This codes for CASRRLGGYGYTF.

This clone was seen only a few times. The chain has TRBV14 and TRBJ2-7; D ambiguous. The germline V gene encodes CDR1 SGHDN and CDR2 FVKESK. Deletions cut 2 bases from V and 6 bases from J, with 14 bases between. The CDR3 totals 14 residues. The DNA for the CDR3 is TGTGCCAGCAGCCAATTCCTGGATACCGGCGAGCAGTACTTC. This sequence encodes CASSQFLDTGEQYF. Filled out from reference TRBV14 and TRBJ2-7, the complete variable domain reads EAGVTQFPSHSVIEKGQTVTLRCDPISGHDNLYWYRRVMGKEIKFLLHFVKESKQDESGMPNNRFLAERTGGTYSTLKVQPAELEDSGVYFCASSQFLDTGEQYFGPGTRLTVT.

Details on this clone: Other nucleotide sequences from this sample produce the same CDR3. V usage is TRBV27 and J usage is TRBJ2-1; D call uncertain. The length of the CDR3 is 11 residues. The germline V gene has CDR1 MNHEY and CDR2 SMNVEV (reference sequence). V was clipped by 5 bases and J by 4 bases, with 3 bases between them. CDR3: CASSLYNEQFF. CDR3 nucleotides: TGTGCCAGCAGTCTGTACAATGAGCAGTTCTTC.

The genes are TRBV11-2 and TRBJ2-5, with D tentatively TRBD2 (7 bases). In germline, CDR1 is SGHAT, CDR2 FQNNGV. The CDR3 extends over 12 amino acids. V lost 5 bases and J 7 bases, leaving 11 bases between the germline ends. The chain's CDR3 is CASSPGGVTQYF. The CDR3 region has the DNA TGTGCCAGCAGCCCGGGGGGCGTGACCCAGTACTTC. Drawing the rest from reference TRBV11-2 and TRBJ2-5, the complete variable domain is EAGVAQSPRYKIIEKRQSVAFWCNPISGHATLYWYQQILGQGPKLLIQFQNNGVVDDSQLPKDRFSAERLKGVDSTLKIQPAKLEDSAVYLCASSPGGVTQYFGPGTRLLVL.

CDR3 in amino acids: CASNPNTGNEQFF. The CDR3 DNA follows: TGTGCCAGCAACCCGAATACGGGGAATGAGCAGTTCTTC. V usage is TRBV6-6 and J usage is TRBJ2-1, with D maybe TRBD2 (5 bases). The V and J ends lost 7 bases and 7 bases respectively, with 14 bases between them. This CDR3 has 13 residues. CDR1 MNHNY and CDR2 SVGAGI come from the germline V gene (reference sequence).

V usage is TRBV6-5 and J usage is TRBJ1-4; the match to TRBD1 covers 8 bases. V shed 0 bases and J 10 bases; nucleotides not matched to a gene: 7. The CDR3 consists of 15 residues. Germline lookup yields CDR1 MNHEY and CDR2 SVGAGI. The CDR3 loop reads CASSYSPGGPAKLFF. The CDR3 DNA reads TGTGCCAGCAGTTACTCGCCAGGGGGCCCAGCAAAACTGTTTTTT.

The chain links TRBV6-5 to TRBJ1-5; maybe TRBD1 (6 bases). The germline V gene encodes CDR1 MNHEY and CDR2 SVGAGI. Trimming pared 4 bases from V and 4 bases from J, leaving 14 bases between. This CDR3 is 15 amino acids long. The CDR3 here is CASSFKGGPNQPQHF. The CDR3 DNA reads as TGTGCCAGCAGTTTTAAGGGGGGGCCGAATCAGCCCCAGCATTTT.

The CDR3 coding sequence is TGTGCCTGGACGCCAGGGGGATCCTACAATGAGCAGTTCTTC. It translates to CAWTPGGSYNEQFF. The chain is built from TRBV30 and TRBJ2-1, with 7 bases aligning to TRBD1. The CDR3 is 14 residues long. The junction had 4 bases not matched to a gene; V was cut back by 4 bases and J by 1 base. CDR1 and CDR2 from the germline V gene are GTSNPN and SVGIG (reference sequence).

V and J are TRBV24-1 and TRBJ1-4; 7 bases line up with TRBD1. The junction had 10 bases not matched to a gene; V was cut back by 5 bases and J by 8 bases. The CDR3 consists of 15 residues. Per germline, CDR1 KGHDR and CDR2 SFDVKD. The CDR3 loop is CATSVRTGRGEKLFF. DNA of the CDR3: TGTGCCACCAGTGTCCGGACAGGTAGGGGAGAAAAACTGTTTTTT.

The V and J genes are TRBV30 and TRBJ2-1; 9 positions match TRBD2. The V and J ends lost 0 bases and 9 bases, in that order; junction bases with no gene match: 9. CDR1 is GTSNPN, CDR2 SVGIG, per germline (reference sequence). The CDR3 runs to 15 residues. The CDR3 nucleotides are TGTGCCTGGAGTGTAACCGCGGGGGGGTCGAGTGAGCAGTTCTTC. Translation: CAWSVTAGGSSEQFF. Drawing the rest from reference TRBV30 and TRBJ2-1, the complete variable domain is SQTIHQWPATLVQPVGSPLSLECTVEGTSNPNLYWYRQAAGRGLQLLFYSVGIGQISSEVPQNLSASRPQDRQFILSSKKLLLSDSGFYLCAWSVTAGGSSEQFFGPGTRLTVL.